Below, 26 T cell receptor beta chains from the same sample are listed, as sequenced in a study of Ad26.COV2.S vaccination and SARS-CoV-2 variants. Produced via immunoSEQ multiplex PCR; TCRdb's table is partial and in-frame only. The sample has over 250,000 clones, over 75% seen once. Treatment described: about 20 received Ad26.COV2.S at low or high dose, single or two shots; 5 received placebo; per-sample allocation not given. At day 63 after the first vaccine or placebo injection, samples were drawn. The sequenced sample was peripheral blood, obtained in a trial of Ad26.COV2.S vaccine versus placebo. The source of these receptors is a person between 18 and 60 years old who received the Ad26.COV2.S COVID-19 vaccine or a placebo.

The gene calls are TRBV6-1 and TRBJ1-3; unclear D gene. The CDR3 runs 13 residues. Trimming cost V 0 bases and J 3 bases, with 3 bases left between them. Germline V lookup: CDR1 MNHNS, CDR2 SASEGT. The CDR3 DNA follows: TGTGCCAGCAGTGAAGCCCTTGGAAACACCATATATTTT. Encoded protein: CASSEALGNTIYF.

V usage is TRBV5-4 and J usage is TRBJ1-2, with 9 bases matching TRBD1. Germline assignment: CDR1 SGHNT and CDR2 YYREEE (reference sequence). V shed 4 bases and J 7 bases; nucleotides not matched to a gene: 5. The CDR3 is 13 residues long. The CDR3 DNA is TGTGCCAGCAGCCCGGACAGGGGTGGTGGCTACACCTTC. This translates into CASSPDRGGGYTF. Combining the CDR3 with reference TRBV5-4 and TRBJ1-2 gives the whole variable domain ETGVTQSPTHLIKTRGQQVTLRCSSQSGHNTVSWYQQALGQGPQFIFQYYREEENGRGNFPPRFSGLQFPNYSSELNVNALELDDSALYLCASSPDRGGGYTFGSGTRLTVV.

The rearrangement links TRBV6-6 to TRBJ2-3, with 7 bases fitting TRBD1. Germline CDR1 reads MNHNY; CDR2 reads SVGAGI (reference sequence). V was pared by 6 bases and J by 2 bases, with 8 bases of the junction left unmatched. CDR3 length equals 15 residues. CDR3 sequence: CASRDRDRFTDTQYF. The CDR3 DNA reads TGTGCCAGCAGAGATCGGGACAGATTCACAGATACGCAGTATTTT.

This rearrangement joins TRBV5-6 to TRBJ2-1; 7 bases agree with TRBD1. The germline CDR1 and CDR2 sequences are SGHDT and YYEEEE. V lost 2 bases to trimming and J lost 4 bases; unmatched junction nucleotides: 6. The CDR3 consists of 15 residues. CDR3 sequence: CASSFSQGVYNEQFF. The DNA for the CDR3 is TGTGCCAGCAGCTTTTCGCAGGGGGTTTACAATGAGCAGTTCTTC.

This chain connects TRBV5-4 to TRBJ1-2, with D tentatively TRBD1 (5 bases). Trimming removed 4 bases at V and 0 bases at J, with 13 bases between. CDR1 and CDR2 from the germline V gene are SGHNT and YYREEE (reference sequence). CDR3 length equals 15 residues. This chain's CDR3 is CASSRQFMANYGYTF. CDR3 nucleotide sequence: TGTGCCAGCAGCCGACAGTTTATGGCTAACTATGGCTACACCTTC.

This clone was counted between two and nine times. The chain links TRBV5-1 to TRBJ2-7, with 10 bases that match TRBD1. The CDR3 contains 15 residues. In germline, CDR1 is SGHRS, CDR2 YFSETQ. Trimming took 3 bases from V and 0 from J; bases not matched to a gene: 3. The CDR3 protein is CASSWRQGASYEQYF. The DNA for the CDR3 is TGCGCCAGCAGCTGGCGACAGGGGGCCTCCTACGAGCAGTACTTC.

The chain combines TRBV7-9 with TRBJ2-5, with 7 bases aligning to TRBD2. With V trimmed by 5 bases and J by 9 bases, 24 bases remained unmatched. Looked up from germline, CDR1 is SEHNR and CDR2 is FQNEAQ (reference sequence). The CDR3 length is 18 residues. CDR3 sequence: CASSATRGGGLDRGAQYF. In nucleotides, the CDR3 is TGTGCCAGCAGCGCGACGAGGGGCGGGGGACTTGACCGAGGGGCCCAGTACTTC. Full variable domain (missing parts from reference TRBV7-9 and TRBJ2-5): DTGVSQNPRHKITKRGQNVTFRCDPISEHNRLYWYRQTLGQGPEFLTYFQNEAQLEKSRLLSDRFSAERPKGSFSTLEIQRTEQGDSAMYLCASSATRGGGLDRGAQYFGPGTRLLVL.

The chain has TRBV30 and TRBJ2-5, with D perhaps TRBD1 (6 bases). The CDR3 spans 16 residues. V was clipped by 2 bases and J by 3 bases, with 19 bases between them. The germline V gene encodes CDR1 GTSNPN and CDR2 SVGIG (reference sequence). The CDR3 spells CAWSTPGRQDKETQYF. The CDR3 coding sequence is TGTGCCTGGAGTACCCCGGGAAGACAGGACAAAGAGACCCAGTACTTC.

The chain employs TRBV5-1 and TRBJ1-2; no reliable D call. Germline-derived CDR1 and CDR2 are SGHRS and YFSETQ. Trimming took off 6 bases at V and 4 bases at J, with 13 bases between the two ends. The CDR3 has 13 amino acids. The CDR3 DNA is TGCGCCAGCATTGCGTGGACCCGCTATGGCTACACCTTC. Residues: CASIAWTRYGYTF.

The rearrangement links TRBV29-1 to TRBJ1-3; D is unresolved. This CDR3 is built from 16 residues. Germline CDR1 SQVTM, CDR2 ANQGSEA. V lost 3 bases to trimming and J lost 0 bases, with 15 bases between them. CDR3 loop: CSVDVGWSSSGNTIYF. As DNA, the CDR3 is TGCAGCGTTGACGTAGGGTGGTCCTCCTCTGGAAACACCATATATTTT.

This clone was detected only once. The V and J genes are TRBV30 and TRBJ1-2, with D maybe TRBD1 (6 bases). Germline-derived CDR1 and CDR2 are GTSNPN and SVGIG (reference sequence). The CDR3 runs 17 residues. Trimming left V 5 bases short and J 1 base short, with 23 bases between. This CDR3 reads CAWGWRGGVTVNYGYTF. The CDR3, as DNA: TGTGCCTGGGGCTGGAGGGGGGGCGTAACTGTTAACTATGGCTACACCTTC.

This chain uses TRBV10-2 with TRBJ2-1; 7 bases fit TRBD2. CDR1 is WSHSY and CDR2 is SAAADI in the germline V gene. V shed 6 bases, J shed 4 bases, and the junction held 9 bases outside the gene matches. This CDR3 has 15 amino acids. CDR3: CASRQRLAAYNEQFF. CDR3 coding DNA: TGCGCCAGCAGACAACGGCTAGCGGCTTACAATGAGCAGTTCTTC.

The chain has TRBV6-5 and TRBJ2-1; D is perhaps TRBD2 (5 bases). V was clipped by 8 bases and J by 8 bases, with 13 bases between them. This CDR3 has 12 residues. Germline CDR1 MNHEY, CDR2 SVGAGI. The CDR3 coding sequence is TGTGCCAGCGAGGGAGTAATCTATGAGCAGTTCTTC. Protein: CASEGVIYEQFF.

The J gene is TRBJ1-1, the V gene TRBV5-1; 8 bases agree with TRBD1. V was pared by 4 bases and J by 5 bases, with 7 bases of the junction left unmatched. The CDR3 sequence is 14 residues long. From germline, CDR1 is SGHRS and CDR2 YFSETQ. The CDR3 loop is CASSQPGGGTEAFF. Here the CDR3 DNA reads TGCGCCAGCAGCCAACCAGGGGGCGGAACTGAAGCTTTCTTT.

A few counts support this clone. The chain uses TRBV6-5 and TRBJ2-7; 12 nucleotides match TRBD2. The trim removed 6 bases at V and 2 bases at J, leaving 5 bases unmatched. This CDR3 has 15 amino acids. Germline values: CDR1 MNHEY, CDR2 SVGAGI. CDR3 DNA sequence: TGTGCCAGCAGGACACTAGCGGGGGGTACCTACGAGCAGTACTTC. Translating gives CASRTLAGGTYEQYF.

This clone was counted a single time. The gene calls are TRBV4-3 and TRBJ1-2, with D maybe TRBD1 (5 bases). Germline V gene data show CDR1 as LGHNA and CDR2 as YSLEER. The V and J ends lost 4 bases and 8 bases respectively, with 14 bases between them. The CDR3 covers 13 residues. The CDR3 bases are TGCGCCAGCAGCCCTGGGGGGGGATTCGGCTACACCTTC. As protein: CASSPGGGFGYTF.

This chain joins TRBV19 and TRBJ2-1; TRBD2 is a possible D gene (6 bases). The CDR3 runs to 12 residues. V was trimmed by 5 bases and J by 10 bases, leaving 12 bases between them. Germline lookup yields CDR1 LNHDA and CDR2 SQIVND (reference sequence). The CDR3 sequence is CASSGPGLEQFF. The CDR3 region has the DNA TGTGCCAGTAGTGGCCCGGGACTCGAGCAGTTCTTC.

The chain employs TRBV2 and TRBJ1-2, with D maybe TRBD1 (5 bases). V lost 5 bases and J 4 bases, leaving 17 bases between the germline ends. This CDR3 comprises 15 residues. Germline CDR1 is SNHLY and CDR2 is FYNNEI. CDR3 residues: CASSLMGQGFYGYTF. In nucleotides, the CDR3 is TGTGCCAGCAGTTTAATGGGGCAGGGCTTCTATGGCTACACCTTC.

The chain uses TRBV5-1 and TRBJ2-5; D might be TRBD1 (5 bases). Trimming pared 4 bases from V and 2 bases from J, leaving 12 bases between. Looked up from germline, CDR1 is SGHRS and CDR2 is YFSETQ. This CDR3 is built from 14 residues. CDR3 loop: CASSQDTTQETQYF. For the CDR3, the DNA is TGCGCCAGCAGCCAGGACACTACTCAAGAGACCCAGTACTTC.

The chain links TRBV6-2 or TRBV6-3 to TRBJ2-7; weak D call: TRBD1 (5 bases). Germline lookup yields CDR1 MNHEY and CDR2 SVGEGT. This CDR3 comprises 11 residues. Trimming removed 2 bases from V and 9 bases from J, with 8 bases in between. The DNA for the CDR3 is TGTGCCAGCAGTTACGTGGGGCGGCAGTACTTC. Residues: CASSYVGRQYF.

The chain couples TRBV10-1 to TRBJ1-2; 7 bases match TRBD1. The V gene's germline CDR1 is WNHNN and CDR2 SYGVQD (reference sequence). The CDR3 contains 15 residues. Trimming removed 10 bases from V and 3 bases from J; junction bases left unmatched: 14. The chain's CDR3 is CANRREQGRDYGYTF. Written as DNA, the CDR3 is TGCGCCAACCGGAGGGAACAGGGGAGGGACTATGGCTACACCTTC.

V is TRBV3-1 (or the pseudogene TRBV3-2) and J is TRBJ1-2, with 7 bases that match TRBD1. The CDR3 consists of 13 residues. CDR1 LGHDT and CDR2 YNNKEL come from the germline V gene (reference sequence). J gave up 4 bases and V 8 bases, and 7 bases lay outside the gene matches. The CDR3: CASGDRVGYGYTF. For the CDR3, the DNA is TGTGCCAGCGGCGACAGGGTGGGCTATGGCTACACCTTC.

V is TRBV30 and J is TRBJ2-2; D possibly corresponds to TRBD1 (5 bases). This CDR3 has 11 residues. CDR1 GTSNPN and CDR2 SVGIG come from the germline V gene (reference sequence). V shed 7 bases and J shed 3 bases, with 6 bases lying between them. The chain's CDR3 is CASQDTGELFF. The CDR3 DNA sequence: TGTGCCTCACAGGACACCGGGGAGCTGTTTTTT.

This clone was seen once. The rearrangement links TRBV5-8 to TRBJ2-3; 9 bases map to TRBD2. V trimming: 3 bases; J trimming: 4 bases; junction bases outside the gene matches: 12. CDR1 is SGHTS and CDR2 is YDEGEE in the germline V gene. This CDR3 region has 17 residues. CDR3 amino acids: CASSWIGSGSSPDTQYF. CDR3 nucleotide sequence: TGTGCCAGCAGCTGGATCGGTAGCGGGAGTTCCCCAGATACGCAGTATTTT. The variable domain in full, completed from reference TRBV5-8 and TRBJ2-3, reads EAGVTQSPTHLIKTRGQQATLRCSPISGHTSVYWYQQALGLGLQFLLWYDEGEERNRGNFPPRFSGRQFPNYSSELNVNALELEDSALYLCASSWIGSGSSPDTQYFGPGTRLTVL.

The chain is built from TRBV27 and TRBJ2-4; 14 nucleotides match TRBD2. The CDR3 totals 19 residues. The germline CDR1 and CDR2 sequences are MNHEY and SMNVEV (reference sequence). V was clipped by 5 bases and J by 3 bases; unmatched bases: 12. CDR3 protein: CASSPLTSGRAEVKNIQYF. CDR3 bases: TGTGCCAGCAGTCCCCTGACTAGCGGGAGGGCCGAGGTCAAAAACATTCAGTACTTC.

The chain has TRBV5-5 and TRBJ2-5; D is perhaps TRBD1 (5 bases). V lost 4 bases, J lost 1 base, and 11 bases lay in between. Germline V CDR1 and CDR2: SGHKS, YYEKEE (reference sequence). The CDR3 sequence is 14 residues long. The CDR3 DNA reads as TGTGCCAGCAGCCTACTGACAGTCCAAGAGACCCAGTACTTC. Its translation: CASSLLTVQETQYF.